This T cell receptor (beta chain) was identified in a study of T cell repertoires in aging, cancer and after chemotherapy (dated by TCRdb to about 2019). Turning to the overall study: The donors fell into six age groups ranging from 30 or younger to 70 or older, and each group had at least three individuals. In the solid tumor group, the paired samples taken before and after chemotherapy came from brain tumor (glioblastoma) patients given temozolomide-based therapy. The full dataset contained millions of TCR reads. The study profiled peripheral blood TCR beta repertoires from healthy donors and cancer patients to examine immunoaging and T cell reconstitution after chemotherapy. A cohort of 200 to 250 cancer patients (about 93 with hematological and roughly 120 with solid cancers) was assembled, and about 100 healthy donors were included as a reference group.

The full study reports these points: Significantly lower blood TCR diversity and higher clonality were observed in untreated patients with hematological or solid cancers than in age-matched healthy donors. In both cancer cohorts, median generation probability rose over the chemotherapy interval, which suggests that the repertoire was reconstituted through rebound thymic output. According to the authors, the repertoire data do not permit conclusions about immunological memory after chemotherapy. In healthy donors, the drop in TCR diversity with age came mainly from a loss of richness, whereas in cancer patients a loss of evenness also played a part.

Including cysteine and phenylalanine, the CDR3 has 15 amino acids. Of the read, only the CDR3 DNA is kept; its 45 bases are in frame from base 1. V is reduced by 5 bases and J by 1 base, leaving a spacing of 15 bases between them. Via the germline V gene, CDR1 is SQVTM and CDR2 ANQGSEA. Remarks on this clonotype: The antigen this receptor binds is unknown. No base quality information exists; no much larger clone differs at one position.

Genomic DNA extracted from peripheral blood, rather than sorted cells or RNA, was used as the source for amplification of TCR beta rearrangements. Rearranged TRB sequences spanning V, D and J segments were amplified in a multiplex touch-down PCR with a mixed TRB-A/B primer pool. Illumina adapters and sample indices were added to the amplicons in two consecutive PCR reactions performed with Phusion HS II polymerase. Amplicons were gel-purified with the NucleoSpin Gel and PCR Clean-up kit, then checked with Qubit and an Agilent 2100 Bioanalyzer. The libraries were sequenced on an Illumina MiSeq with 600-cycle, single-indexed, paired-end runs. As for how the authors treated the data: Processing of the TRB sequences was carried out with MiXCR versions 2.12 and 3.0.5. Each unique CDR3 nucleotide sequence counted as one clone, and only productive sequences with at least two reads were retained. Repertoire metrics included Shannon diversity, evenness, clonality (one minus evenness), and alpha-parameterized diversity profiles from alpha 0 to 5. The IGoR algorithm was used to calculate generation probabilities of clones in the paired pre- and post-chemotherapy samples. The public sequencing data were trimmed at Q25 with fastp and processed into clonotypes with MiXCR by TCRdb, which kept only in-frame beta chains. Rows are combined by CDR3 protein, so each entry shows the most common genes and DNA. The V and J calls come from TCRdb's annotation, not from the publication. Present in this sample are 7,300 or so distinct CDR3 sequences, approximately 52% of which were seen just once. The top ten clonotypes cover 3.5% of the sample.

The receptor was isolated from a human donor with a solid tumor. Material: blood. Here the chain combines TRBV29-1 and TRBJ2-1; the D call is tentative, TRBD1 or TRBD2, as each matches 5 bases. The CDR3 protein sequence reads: CSVFVRGRSYNEQFF. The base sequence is TGCAGCGTTTTTGTAAGGGGACGTTCCTACAATGAGCAGTTCTTC.